The rows below give T cell receptor beta chains drawn from one sample of a study of regulatory T cells in long-lasting Graves disease. Using its own MiXCR run on the multiplex PCR reads, TCRdb lists one record per CDR3 protein. This sample yields 440,000 or so distinct CDR3 sequences, of which 14% to 15% are seen a single time; over 15% belongs to the top ten. These same data were also listed under a study on T cells in Graves' hyperthyroidism and ophthalmopathy.

The source material was peripheral blood mononuclear cells (PBMCs), sampled at new diagnosis, from a patient treated with antithyroid drugs. These receptors were collected from a woman under 40 with Graves disease. CDR3s include the opening cysteine and the closing phenylalanine or tryptophan. The order of the fields is CDR3 protein, CDR3 DNA, D gene, V gene, clone size, J gene. The D gene is left open where the match is weak. Clone sizes are given selectively: once, few, many, or a class where the clone is expanded.

CDR3: CASSLRGRPYEQYF; DNA: TGTGCCAGCAGTTTGCGCGGGAGGCCCTACGAGCAGTACTTC; D: TRBD2; V: TRBV6-5; size: many; J: TRBJ2-7
CDR3: CASSYSNSGEATNEKLFF; DNA: TGTGCCAGCAGTTACTCGAATTCAGGGGAAGCAACTAATGAAAAACTGTTTTTT; D: -; V: TRBV6-9; size: -; J: TRBJ1-4
CDR3: CATSRRPSGSSGTGELFF; DNA: TGTGCCACCAGCAGACGCCCTAGCGGGAGCTCTGGTACCGGGGAGCTGTTTTTT; D: TRBD2; V: TRBV15; size: few; J: TRBJ2-2
CDR3: CASSEALTYGYTF; DNA: TGTGCCAGCAGTGAAGCGCTGACCTATGGCTACACCTTC; D: -; V: TRBV2; size: many; J: TRBJ1-2
CDR3: CASRRISSGNTIYF; DNA: TGTGCCAGCAGGCGCATCAGCTCTGGAAACACCATATATTTT; D: -; V: TRBV6-1; size: many; J: TRBJ1-3
CDR3: CASSPGPHSYEQYF; DNA: TGTGCCAGCAGCCCTGGTCCACACTCCTACGAGCAGTACTTC; D: -; V: TRBV6-1; size: -; J: TRBJ2-7
CDR3: CASSDSGIRNTGELFF; DNA: TGTGCCAGCAGTGACTCAGGCATCCGGAACACCGGGGAGCTGTTTTTT; D: -; V: TRBV6-2/TRBV6-3; size: few; J: TRBJ2-2
CDR3: CASSLALREGSYEQYF; DNA: TGTGCCAGCAGTTTAGCCCTGCGGGAGGGGTCCTACGAGCAGTACTTC; D: TRBD2; V: TRBV28; size: many; J: TRBJ2-7
CDR3: CASGSTRDREDYPGELFF; DNA: TGTGCCAGCGGTTCGACCCGGGACAGGGAAGATTATCCCGGGGAGCTGTTTTTT; D: TRBD1; V: TRBV2; size: many; J: TRBJ2-2
CDR3: CASSEGFNGKNIQYF; DNA: TGTGCCAGCAGTGAAGGGTTTAACGGAAAAAACATTCAGTACTTC; D: -; V: TRBV2; size: many; J: TRBJ2-4
CDR3: CASSEQGTSGSRWNEQFF; DNA: TGTGCCAGCAGCGAACAGGGGACTAGCGGGAGTCGGTGGAATGAGCAGTTCTTC; D: TRBD2; V: TRBV13; size: many; J: TRBJ2-1
CDR3: CASSIWSGRALGGELFF; DNA: TGTGCCAGTAGTATATGGAGCGGGAGGGCCCTCGGCGGGGAGCTGTTTTTT; D: TRBD2; V: TRBV19; size: few; J: TRBJ2-2
CDR3: CASRKTGLAGAANTGELFF; DNA: TGTGCCAGCAGGAAGACGGGACTAGCGGGAGCTGCGAACACCGGGGAGCTGTTTTTT; D: TRBD2; V: TRBV2; size: many; J: TRBJ2-2
CDR3: CASSFSGNVANVLTF; DNA: TGTGCCAGCAGTTTTTCAGGGAATGTGGCCAACGTCCTGACTTTC; D: -; V: TRBV27; size: -; J: TRBJ2-6
CDR3: CASSCATGWTEAFF; DNA: TGTGCCAGCAGTTGTGCGACAGGGTGGACTGAAGCTTTCTTC; D: TRBD1; V: TRBV12-3/TRBV12-4; size: -; J: TRBJ1-1
CDR3: CASREEQGNGYTF; DNA: TGTGCCAGCAGGGAAGAACAGGGTAATGGCTACACCTTC; D: -; V: TRBV2; size: many; J: TRBJ1-2
CDR3: CASSFPQSPLHF; DNA: TGTGCCAGCAGTTTCCCTCAATCACCCCTCCACTTT; D: -; V: TRBV12-3/TRBV12-4; size: -; J: TRBJ1-6
CDR3: CASTAGAEQFF; DNA: TGTGCCAGCACGGCTGGGGCAGAGCAGTTCTTC; D: -; V: TRBV12-3/TRBV12-4; size: -; J: TRBJ2-1
CDR3: CAWIRTGITYEQYF; DNA: TGTGCCTGGATACGGACTGGAATTACCTACGAGCAGTACTTC; D: -; V: TRBV30; size: many; J: TRBJ2-7
CDR3: CASSTRDRGMGNQPQHF; DNA: TGTGCCAGTAGCACCCGGGACAGGGGGATGGGCAATCAGCCCCAGCATTTT; D: TRBD1; V: TRBV19; size: -; J: TRBJ1-5
CDR3: CASSPRDRENTEAFF; DNA: TGTGCCAGTAGCCCTAGGGACAGGGAGAACACTGAAGCTTTCTTT; D: TRBD1; V: TRBV19; size: few; J: TRBJ1-1
CDR3: CSVEGLANTGELFF; DNA: TGCAGCGTTGAGGGACTAGCGAACACCGGGGAGCTGTTTTTT; D: TRBD2; V: TRBV29-1; size: many; J: TRBJ2-2
CDR3: CASGTGGQETQYF; DNA: TGTGCCAGCGGAACAGGGGGGCAAGAGACCCAGTACTTC; D: TRBD1; V: TRBV6-1; size: many; J: TRBJ2-5
CDR3: CASRPGQVHYGYTF; DNA: TGTGCCAGCAGACCGGGACAGGTCCACTATGGCTACACCTTC; D: TRBD1; V: TRBV5-6; size: many; J: TRBJ1-2
CDR3: CASSQDGSWYTGELFF; DNA: TGTGCCAGCAGCCAAGATGGAAGCTGGTACACCGGGGAGCTGTTTTTT; D: -; V: TRBV3-1; size: many; J: TRBJ2-2
CDR3: CASSPYTKTKSGANVLTF; DNA: TGTGCCAGCTCACCATATACGAAAACCAAATCTGGGGCCAACGTCCTGACTTTC; D: -; V: TRBV18; size: few; J: TRBJ2-6
CDR3: CSARDAGSYNEQYF; DNA: TGCAGTGCTAGGGACGCGGGCTCCTACAATGAGCAGTACTTC; D: -; V: TRBV20-1; size: -; J: TRBJ2-7
CDR3: CASSFNENSPLHF; DNA: TGTGCCAGCAGCTTCAATGAAAATTCACCCCTCCACTTT; D: -; V: TRBV11-2; size: -; J: TRBJ1-6
CDR3: CASSLEDFGSYEQYF; DNA: TGTGCCAGCAGCTTAGAGGACTTTGGCTCCTACGAGCAGTACTTC; D: -; V: TRBV7-9; size: -; J: TRBJ2-7
CDR3: CSALGQGAIETQYF; DNA: TGCAGCGCCTTGGGACAGGGGGCAATAGAGACCCAGTACTTC; D: TRBD1; V: TRBV29-1; size: -; J: TRBJ2-5